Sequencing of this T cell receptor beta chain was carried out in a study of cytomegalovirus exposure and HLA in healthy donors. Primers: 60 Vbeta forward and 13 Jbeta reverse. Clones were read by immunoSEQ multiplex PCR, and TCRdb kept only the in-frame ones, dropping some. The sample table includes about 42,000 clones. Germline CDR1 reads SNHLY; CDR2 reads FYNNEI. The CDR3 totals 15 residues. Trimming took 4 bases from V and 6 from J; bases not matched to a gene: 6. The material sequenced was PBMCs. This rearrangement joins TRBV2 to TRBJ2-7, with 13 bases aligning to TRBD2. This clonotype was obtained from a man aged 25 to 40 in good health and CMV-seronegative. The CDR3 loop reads CASSGTSGSFAEQYF. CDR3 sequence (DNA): TGTGCCAGCAGTGGGACTAGCGGGAGTTTCGCCGAGCAGTACTTC.